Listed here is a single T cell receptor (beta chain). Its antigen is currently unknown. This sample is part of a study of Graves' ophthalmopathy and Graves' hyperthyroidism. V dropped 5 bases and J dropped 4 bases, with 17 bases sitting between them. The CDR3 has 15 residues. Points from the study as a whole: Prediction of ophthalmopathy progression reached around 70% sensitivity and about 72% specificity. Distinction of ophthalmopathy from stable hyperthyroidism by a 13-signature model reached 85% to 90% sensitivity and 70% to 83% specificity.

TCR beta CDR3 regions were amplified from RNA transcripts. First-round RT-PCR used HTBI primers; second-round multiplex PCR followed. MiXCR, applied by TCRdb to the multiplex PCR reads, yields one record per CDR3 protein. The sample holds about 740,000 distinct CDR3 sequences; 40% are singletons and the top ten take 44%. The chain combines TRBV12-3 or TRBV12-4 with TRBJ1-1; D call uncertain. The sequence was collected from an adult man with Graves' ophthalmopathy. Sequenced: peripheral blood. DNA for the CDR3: TGTGCCAGCAGTCCTAACCGGGGATCGACCACTGAAGCTTTCTTT. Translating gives CASSPNRGSTTEAFF.